Each of the 14 T cell receptor beta chains below was sequenced from the same sample in a study of T cells after posttransplantation cyclophosphamide. Method: immunoSEQ multiplex PCR; TCRdb's copy keeps in-frame clones and lacks some. The sample holds 25,000 to 30,000 clones, and no clone turns up only once. Sequenced material: PBMCs. The receptors stem from a woman aged 60-70 years in good health, CMV-negative, and a related stem cell transplant donor.

This clone has at least ten counts. V gene TRBV18 combines with J gene TRBJ1-6; 7 positions agree with TRBD1. J lost 7 bases, V lost 6 bases, and 6 bases had no gene match. The CDR3 contains 14 residues. Per germline, CDR1 KGHSH and CDR2 LQKENI. The CDR3 region is CASSMTGTNSPLHF. The DNA of the CDR3 is TGTGCCAGCTCGATGACAGGGACCAATTCACCCCTCCACTTT.

This clone was counted many times. The chain has TRBV4-3 and TRBJ2-2, with a possible D match to TRBD2 (5 bases). CDR3 length equals 16 residues. V was clipped by 0 bases and J by 2 bases, with 10 bases between them. Germline lookup yields CDR1 LGHNA and CDR2 YSLEER. CDR3 loop: CASSQEPSLNTGELFF. DNA of the CDR3: TGCGCCAGCAGCCAAGAGCCTAGCTTAAACACCGGGGAGCTGTTTTTT.

This clone occurred many times. This rearrangement joins TRBV27 to TRBJ1-5; D call uncertain. Trimming left V 6 bases short and J 0 bases short, with 9 bases between. CDR3 length equals 14 residues. Germline V CDR1 and CDR2: MNHEY, SMNVEV (reference sequence). For the CDR3, the DNA is TGTGCCAGCAGGCAGTCGTATAGCAATCAGCCCCAGCATTTT. This gives the protein CASRQSYSNQPQHF.

The table lists this clone with many counts. Here the CDR3 reads CASSSGQGRVTGELFF. The DNA of the CDR3 is TGTGCCAGCAGTTCCGGACAGGGTAGGGTCACCGGGGAGCTGTTTTTT. The chain joins TRBV27 to TRBJ2-2; TRBD1 agrees at 8 bases. This CDR3 region has 16 residues. The V and J ends lost 4 bases and 4 bases, in that order; junction bases with no gene match: 8. From germline, CDR1 is MNHEY and CDR2 SMNVEV (reference sequence).

This clone showed up just a few times. This sequence joins TRBV12-3 or TRBV12-4 and TRBJ2-3, with no clear D. V was shortened by 0 bases and J by 0 bases, with 4 bases between the two germline ends. CDR3 length equals 14 residues. The CDR3 DNA reads as TGTGCCAGCAGTTTAGCGGCCAGCACAGATACGCAGTATTTT. Translated: CASSLAASTDTQYF.

This clone has at least ten counts. This chain links TRBV11-2 with TRBJ1-1; D not certain. Germline assignment: CDR1 SGHAT and CDR2 FQNNGV. CDR3 length equals 13 residues. V was cut by 4 bases and J by 2 bases, with 8 bases left in between. The CDR3 loop reads CASSSTPNTEAFF. CDR3 sequence (DNA): TGTGCCAGCAGCTCGACACCTAACACTGAAGCTTTCTTT.

This clone was found many times. The J gene is TRBJ2-1, the V gene TRBV6-1; 7 bases map to TRBD2. Germline-derived CDR1 and CDR2 are MNHNS and SASEGT. Losses at the gene ends were 6 bases for V and 7 bases for J; bases not matched to a gene: 3. The CDR3 loop spans 12 amino acids. This CDR3 is CASRLGGNEQFF. The CDR3 DNA sequence: TGTGCCAGCAGACTCGGGGGGAATGAGCAGTTCTTC.

The sample holds many counts of this clone. The J gene is TRBJ2-7, the V gene TRBV13, with 8 bases lining up with TRBD2. There are 15 residues in the CDR3. The V gene's germline CDR1 is PRHDT and CDR2 FYEKMQ (reference sequence). The V segment lost 5 bases and the J segment 6 bases; nucleotides outside the gene matches: 12. The CDR3 here is CASSPSGRGSGEQYF. The CDR3 region has the DNA TGTGCCAGCAGCCCGAGCGGGAGAGGGTCCGGCGAGCAGTACTTC.

This clone was seen many times. The J gene is TRBJ1-1, the V gene TRBV18, with D tentatively TRBD1 (5 bases). Per germline, CDR1 KGHSH and CDR2 LQKENI. This CDR3 has 14 amino acids. Trimming took off 3 bases at V and 0 bases at J, with 8 bases between the two ends. Here the CDR3 reads CASSPPGLNTEAFF. The DNA of the CDR3 is TGTGCCAGCTCACCCCCAGGGTTGAACACTGAAGCTTTCTTT.

This clone has a count of ten or more. This chain connects TRBV19 to TRBJ1-5; weak D call: TRBD1 (6 bases). V was trimmed by 0 bases and J by 5 bases, leaving 17 bases between them. The CDR3 totals 17 residues. Germline V gene sequence: CDR1 LNHDA, CDR2 SQIVND (reference sequence). DNA of the CDR3: TGTGCCAGTAGTATAGATCCCCAACCGGCAGGGGATCAGCCCCAGCATTTT. This encodes CASSIDPQPAGDQPQHF.

This clone has ten or more counts. V is TRBV11-2 and J is TRBJ2-7, with a weak D call TRBD2 (5 bases). This CDR3 is 14 amino acids long. Looked up from germline, CDR1 is SGHAT and CDR2 is FQNNGV. V shed 2 bases and J shed 0 bases, with 8 bases lying between them. CDR3 nucleotide sequence: TGTGCCAGCAGCTTATTTCGGGGCTCCTACGAGCAGTACTTC. Protein: CASSLFRGSYEQYF.

This clone came up many times. The DNA for the CDR3 is TGTGCCATCAGTGACATTTATGAGCAGTTCTTC. This sequence encodes CAISDIYEQFF. The chain recombines TRBV10-3 with TRBJ2-1; D is uncertain. The CDR3 is 11 amino acids. Per the germline V gene, CDR1 is ENHRY and CDR2 is SYGVKD. V was clipped by 3 bases and J by 8 bases, with 5 bases between them.

This clone has ten or more counts. This sequence joins TRBV10-3 and TRBJ1-2; no reliable D call. V lost 6 bases, J lost 0 bases, and 11 bases lay in between. The CDR3 covers 14 residues. Germline-derived CDR1 and CDR2 are ENHRY and SYGVKD. The CDR3 DNA sequence: TGTGCCATCAGAATGGGCGGGCCTAACTATGGCTACACCTTC. Protein sequence: CAIRMGGPNYGYTF.

In its sample, this clone was seen many times. V and J are TRBV7-2 and TRBJ2-1; D might be TRBD2 (5 bases). The CDR3 totals 13 residues. Trimming took off 6 bases at V and 8 bases at J, with 14 bases between the two ends. Germline V gene data show CDR1 as SGHTA and CDR2 as FQGNSA. This CDR3 is CASSPRSSDEQFF. The CDR3 DNA reads TGTGCCAGCAGTCCCCGAAGTAGCGATGAGCAGTTCTTC.